Given below is one T cell receptor beta chain in context. Measured with immunoSEQ multiplex PCR; TCRdb has only the in-frame clones, and not every one. The sample includes 150,000 to 180,000 clones, about 94% seen only once; the top ten take 5% to 6.5%. The data are from a study of control samples from healthy donors and cancer patients. The CDR3 runs to 13 residues. Trimming took off 6 bases at V and 1 base at J, with 11 bases between the two ends. Germline V gene lookup returns CDR1 GTSNPN and CDR2 SVGIG (reference sequence). The sample was blood. V gene TRBV30 combines with J gene TRBJ2-3; TRBD2 is a possible D gene (6 bases). This receptor was identified in a man in his forties in good health. DNA of the CDR3: TGTGCCTGTTTGGGCGGGGGCACAGATACGCAGTATTTT. Its translation: CACLGGGTDTQYF.